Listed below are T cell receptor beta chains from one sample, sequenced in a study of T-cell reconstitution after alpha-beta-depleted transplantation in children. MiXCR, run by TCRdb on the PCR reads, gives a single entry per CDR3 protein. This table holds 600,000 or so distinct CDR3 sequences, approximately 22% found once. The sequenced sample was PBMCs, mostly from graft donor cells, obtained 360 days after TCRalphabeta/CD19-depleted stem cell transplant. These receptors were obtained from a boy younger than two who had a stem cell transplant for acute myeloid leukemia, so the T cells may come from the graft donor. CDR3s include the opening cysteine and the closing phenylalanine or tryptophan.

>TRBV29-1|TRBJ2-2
CSAYRGLVSSGELFF
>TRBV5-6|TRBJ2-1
CASSTDLRQFF
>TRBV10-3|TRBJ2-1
CAISEADNEQFF
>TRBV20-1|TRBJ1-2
CSASRRGTQGNHGYTF
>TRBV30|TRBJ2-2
CACLSRAGELFF
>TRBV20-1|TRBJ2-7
CSARDPGLNEQYF
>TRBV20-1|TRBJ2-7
CSARVRGFYEQYF
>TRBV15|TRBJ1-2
CATSGTGYQNNYGYTF
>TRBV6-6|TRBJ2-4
CASSQGLHIQYF
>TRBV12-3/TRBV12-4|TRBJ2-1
CASSPLAGGEYEQFF
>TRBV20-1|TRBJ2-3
CSARPRGGTDTQYF
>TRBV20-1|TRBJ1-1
CSARVADGLPGTEAFF
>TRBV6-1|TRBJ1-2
CASSLLEGGGGNYGYTF
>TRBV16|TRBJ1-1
CASSQSARVTEAFF
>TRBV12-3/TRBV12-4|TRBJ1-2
CASSHGTSYGYTF
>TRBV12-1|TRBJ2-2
CASWGLPANTGELFF
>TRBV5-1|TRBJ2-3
CASSPRLAGSPTDTQYF
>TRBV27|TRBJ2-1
CASSLSDGYNEQFF
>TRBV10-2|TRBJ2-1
CATIGLAGLGEQFF
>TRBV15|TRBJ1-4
CATSRAAGRGVFGNEKLFF
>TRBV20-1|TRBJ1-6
CSARTGGIRNSPLHF
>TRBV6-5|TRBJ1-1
CASGYVFETEAFF
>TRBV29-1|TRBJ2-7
CSVVRGDRAGGAYEQYF
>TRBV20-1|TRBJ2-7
CSARDYRGVPYEQYF
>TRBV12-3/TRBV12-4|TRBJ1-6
CASSPGTSVNSPLHF
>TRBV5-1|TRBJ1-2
CASSFRTGGDDYGYTF
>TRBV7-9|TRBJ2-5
CASSFLGAETQYF
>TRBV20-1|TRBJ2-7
CSADTYYGSTEQYF
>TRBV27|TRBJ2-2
CASSLWRGDTGELFF
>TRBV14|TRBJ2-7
CASSQYGQGGEQYF
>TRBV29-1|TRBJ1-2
CSVEGSRGYTF
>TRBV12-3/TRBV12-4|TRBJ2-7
CASSTYYEQYF
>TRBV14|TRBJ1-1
CASSPTGLRAEAFF
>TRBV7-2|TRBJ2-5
CASSLSPSRETQYF